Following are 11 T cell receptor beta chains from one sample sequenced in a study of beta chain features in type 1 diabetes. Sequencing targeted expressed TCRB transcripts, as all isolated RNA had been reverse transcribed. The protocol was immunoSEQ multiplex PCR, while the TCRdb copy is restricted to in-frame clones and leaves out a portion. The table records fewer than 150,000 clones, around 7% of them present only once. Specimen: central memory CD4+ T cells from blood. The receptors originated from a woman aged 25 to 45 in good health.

The CDR3 sequence: CASSRNYQGPYEQYF. The CDR3 coding sequence is TGTGCCAGCAGCCGCAATTATCAGGGCCCCTACGAGCAGTACTTC. The V and J genes are TRBV6-1 and TRBJ2-7; D perhaps matches TRBD1 (5 bases). CDR3 length: 15 residues. Per germline, CDR1 MNHNS and CDR2 SASEGT. V was cut by 6 bases and J by 2 bases, with 17 bases left in between.

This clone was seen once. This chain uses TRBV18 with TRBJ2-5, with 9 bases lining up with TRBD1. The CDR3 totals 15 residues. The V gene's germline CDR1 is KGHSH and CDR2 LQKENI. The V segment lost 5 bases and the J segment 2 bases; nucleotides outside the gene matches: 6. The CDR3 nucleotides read TGTGCCAGCTCATATGGACAGGGGCTACAAGAGACCCAGTACTTC. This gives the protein CASSYGQGLQETQYF.

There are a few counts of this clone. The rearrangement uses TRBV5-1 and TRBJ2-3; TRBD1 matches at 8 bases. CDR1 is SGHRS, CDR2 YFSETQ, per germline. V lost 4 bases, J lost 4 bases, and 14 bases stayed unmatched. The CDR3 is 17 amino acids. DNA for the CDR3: TGCGCCAGCAGCCCGGGACCCTCAGGGGGCCAGTCAGATACGCAGTATTTT. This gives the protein CASSPGPSGGQSDTQYF.

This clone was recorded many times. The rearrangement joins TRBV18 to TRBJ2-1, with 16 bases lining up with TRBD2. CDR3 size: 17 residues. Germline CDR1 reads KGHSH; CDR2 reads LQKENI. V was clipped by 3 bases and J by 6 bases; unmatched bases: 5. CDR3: CASSPGTSGRAVNEQFF. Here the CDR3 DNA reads TGTGCCAGCTCACCCGGGACTAGCGGGAGGGCAGTCAATGAGCAGTTCTTC.

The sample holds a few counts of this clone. The DNA of the CDR3 is TGTGCCAGCAAGAAGGACAGGGGGGGAACCGGGGAGCTGTTTTTT. Translating gives CASKKDRGGTGELFF. The rearrangement joins TRBV2 to TRBJ2-2, with TRBD1 matching 10 bases. The CDR3 totals 15 residues. Unmatched junction bases numbered 7, after V lost 7 bases and J lost 5 bases. Looked up from germline, CDR1 is SNHLY and CDR2 is FYNNEI.

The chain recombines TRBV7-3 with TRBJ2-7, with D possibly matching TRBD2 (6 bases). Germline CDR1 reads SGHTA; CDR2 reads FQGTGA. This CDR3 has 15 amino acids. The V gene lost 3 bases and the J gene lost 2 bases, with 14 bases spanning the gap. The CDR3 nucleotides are TGTGCCAGCAGCTTGCGAGGAGGGAACCCCTACGAGCAGTACTTC. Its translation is CASSLRGGNPYEQYF.

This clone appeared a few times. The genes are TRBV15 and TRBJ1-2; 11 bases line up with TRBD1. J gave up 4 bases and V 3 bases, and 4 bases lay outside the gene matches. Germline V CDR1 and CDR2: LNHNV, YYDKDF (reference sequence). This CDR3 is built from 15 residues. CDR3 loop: CATSRRTGGIYGYTF. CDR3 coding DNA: TGTGCCACCAGCAGGCGGACAGGGGGCATCTATGGCTACACCTTC. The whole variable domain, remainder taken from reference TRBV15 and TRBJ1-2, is DAMVIQNPRYQVTQFGKPVTLSCSQTLNHNVMYWYQQKSSQAPKLLFHYYDKDFNNEADTPDNFQSRRPNTSFCFLDIRSPGLGDTAMYLCATSRRTGGIYGYTFGSGTRLTVV.

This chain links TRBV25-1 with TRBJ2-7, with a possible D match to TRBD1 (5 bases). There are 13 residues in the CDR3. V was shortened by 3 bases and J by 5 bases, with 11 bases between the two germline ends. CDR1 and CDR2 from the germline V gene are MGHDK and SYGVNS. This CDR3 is CASSEGRADEQYF. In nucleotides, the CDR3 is TGTGCCAGCAGTGAGGGCAGGGCCGACGAGCAGTACTTC.

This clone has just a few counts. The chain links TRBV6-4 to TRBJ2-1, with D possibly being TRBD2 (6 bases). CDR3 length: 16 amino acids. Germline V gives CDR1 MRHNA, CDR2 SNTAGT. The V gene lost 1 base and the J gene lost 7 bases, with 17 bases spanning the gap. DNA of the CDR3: TGTGCCAGCAGTGACTTCGGCGGGATCTCGAAGAATGAGCAGTTCTTC. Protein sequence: CASSDFGGISKNEQFF.

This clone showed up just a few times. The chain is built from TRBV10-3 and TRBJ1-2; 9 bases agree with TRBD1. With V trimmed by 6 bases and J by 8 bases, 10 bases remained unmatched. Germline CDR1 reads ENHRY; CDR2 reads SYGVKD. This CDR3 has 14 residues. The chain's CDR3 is CAIRAGQGGSGYTF. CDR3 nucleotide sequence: TGTGCCATCAGGGCGGGACAGGGAGGGAGCGGCTACACCTTC.

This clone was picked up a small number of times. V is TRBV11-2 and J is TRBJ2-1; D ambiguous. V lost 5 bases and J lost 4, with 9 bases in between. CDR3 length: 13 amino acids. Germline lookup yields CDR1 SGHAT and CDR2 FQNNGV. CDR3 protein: CASSPQPYNEQFF. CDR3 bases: TGTGCCAGCAGCCCACAACCTTACAATGAGCAGTTCTTC. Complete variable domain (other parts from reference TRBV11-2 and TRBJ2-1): EAGVAQSPRYKIIEKRQSVAFWCNPISGHATLYWYQQILGQGPKLLIQFQNNGVVDDSQLPKDRFSAERLKGVDSTLKIQPAKLEDSAVYLCASSPQPYNEQFFGPGTRLTVL.